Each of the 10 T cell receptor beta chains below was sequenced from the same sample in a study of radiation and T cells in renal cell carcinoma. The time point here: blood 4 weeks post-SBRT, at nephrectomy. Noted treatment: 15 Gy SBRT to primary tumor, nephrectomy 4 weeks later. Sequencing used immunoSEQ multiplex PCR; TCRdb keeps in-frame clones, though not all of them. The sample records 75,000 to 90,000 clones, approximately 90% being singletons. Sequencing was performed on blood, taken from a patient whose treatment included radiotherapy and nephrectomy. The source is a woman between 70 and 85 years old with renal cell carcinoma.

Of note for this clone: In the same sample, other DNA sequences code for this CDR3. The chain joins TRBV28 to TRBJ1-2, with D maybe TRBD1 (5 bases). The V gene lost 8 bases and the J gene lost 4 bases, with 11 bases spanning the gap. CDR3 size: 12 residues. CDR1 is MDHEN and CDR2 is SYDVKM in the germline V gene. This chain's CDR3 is CASSLQGYGYTF. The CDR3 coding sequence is TGTGCCAGCTCTCTTCAGGGCTATGGCTACACCTTC.

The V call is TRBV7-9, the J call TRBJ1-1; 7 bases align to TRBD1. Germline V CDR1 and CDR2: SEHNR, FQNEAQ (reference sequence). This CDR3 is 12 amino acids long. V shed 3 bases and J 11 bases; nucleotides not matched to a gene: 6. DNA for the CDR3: TGTGCCAGCAGCTTTCCCGACAGGGCGGCTTTCTTT. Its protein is CASSFPDRAAFF.

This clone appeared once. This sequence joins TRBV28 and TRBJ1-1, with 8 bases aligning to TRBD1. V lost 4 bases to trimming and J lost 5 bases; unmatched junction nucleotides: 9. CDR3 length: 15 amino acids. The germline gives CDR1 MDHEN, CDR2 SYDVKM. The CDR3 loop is CASSYLTGGRTEAFF. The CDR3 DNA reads TGTGCCAGCAGTTACCTTACAGGGGGGCGGACTGAAGCTTTCTTT. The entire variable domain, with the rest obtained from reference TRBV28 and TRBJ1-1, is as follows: DVKVTQSSRYLVKRTGEKVFLECVQDMDHENMFWYRQDPGLGLRLIYFSYDVKMKEKGDIPEGYSVSREKKERFSLILESASTNQTSMYLCASSYLTGGRTEAFFGQGTRLTVV.

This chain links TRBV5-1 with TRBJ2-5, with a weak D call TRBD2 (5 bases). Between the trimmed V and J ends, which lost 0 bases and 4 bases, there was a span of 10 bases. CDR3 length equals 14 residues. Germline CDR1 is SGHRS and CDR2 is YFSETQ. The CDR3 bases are TGCGCCAGCAGCTTGGAGGGAGTCCGAGAGACCCAGTACTTC. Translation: CASSLEGVRETQYF.

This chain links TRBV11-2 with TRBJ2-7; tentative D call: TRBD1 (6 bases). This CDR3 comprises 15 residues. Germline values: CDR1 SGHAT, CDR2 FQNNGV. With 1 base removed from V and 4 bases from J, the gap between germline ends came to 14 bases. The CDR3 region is CASSLGRSGAYEQYF. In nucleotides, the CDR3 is TGTGCCAGCAGCTTAGGTCGTTCAGGGGCTTACGAGCAGTACTTC.

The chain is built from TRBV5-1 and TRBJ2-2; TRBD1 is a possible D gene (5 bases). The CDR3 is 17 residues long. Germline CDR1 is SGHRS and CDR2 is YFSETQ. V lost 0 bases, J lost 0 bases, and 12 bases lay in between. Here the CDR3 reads CASSLEPRGSNTGELFF. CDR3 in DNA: TGCGCCAGCAGCTTGGAGCCTAGGGGTTCGAACACCGGGGAGCTGTTTTTT.

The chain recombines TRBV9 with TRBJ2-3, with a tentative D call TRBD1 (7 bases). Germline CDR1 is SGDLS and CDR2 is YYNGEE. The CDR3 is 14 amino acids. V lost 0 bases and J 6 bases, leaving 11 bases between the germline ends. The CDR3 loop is CASSVGSGGDTQYF. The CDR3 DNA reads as TGTGCCAGCAGCGTAGGGTCAGGGGGGGATACGCAGTATTTT.

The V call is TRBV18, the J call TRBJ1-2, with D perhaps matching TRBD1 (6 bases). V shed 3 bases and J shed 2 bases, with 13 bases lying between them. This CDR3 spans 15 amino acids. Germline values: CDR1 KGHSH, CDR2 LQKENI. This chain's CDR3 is CASSPIDGTNYGYTF. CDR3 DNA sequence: TGTGCCAGCTCACCTATTGACGGGACAAACTATGGCTACACCTTC. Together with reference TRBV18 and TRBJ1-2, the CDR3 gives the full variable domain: NAGVMQNPRHLVRRRGQEARLRCSPMKGHSHVYWYRQLPEEGLKFMVYLQKENIIDESGMPKERFSAEFPKEGPSILRIQQVVRGDSAAYFCASSPIDGTNYGYTFGSGTRLTVV.

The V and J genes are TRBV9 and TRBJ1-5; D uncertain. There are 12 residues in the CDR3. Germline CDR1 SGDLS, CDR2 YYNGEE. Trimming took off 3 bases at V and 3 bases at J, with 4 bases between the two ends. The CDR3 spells CASSDTNQPQHF. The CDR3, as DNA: TGTGCCAGCAGCGATACCAATCAGCCCCAGCATTTT.

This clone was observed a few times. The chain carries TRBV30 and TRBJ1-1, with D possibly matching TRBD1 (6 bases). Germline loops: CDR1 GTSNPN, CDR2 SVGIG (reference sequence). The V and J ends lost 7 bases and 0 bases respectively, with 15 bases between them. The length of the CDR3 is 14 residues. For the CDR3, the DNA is TGTGCCTCGAAGGCGGCAGGGGTGAACACTGAAGCTTTCTTT. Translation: CASKAAGVNTEAFF.